The text below deals with one T cell receptor beta chain. The record originates from a study of blood T cells in healthy people across ages. V was shortened by 1 base and J by 1 base, with 12 bases between the two germline ends. In germline, CDR1 is LGHNA, CDR2 YSLEER. The CDR3 contains 16 residues. Primed by a sample-barcoded 5' primer and a J-beta primer mix, a second PCR proceeded for 7 to 11 cycles. MiXCR was run by TCRdb on the 5' RACE reads, yielding one entry per CDR3 protein. The sample contains around 500,000 distinct CDR3 sequences, roughly a quarter of which appear only once. These data were also reused for a study on T cells of mothers and their children.

V gene TRBV4-3 combines with J gene TRBJ2-3, with a possible D match to TRBD1 (7 bases). Sequencing was carried out using blood. The TCR originated in a boy aged 2 to 10 in good health. The CDR3 sequence is CASSQGRGRGTDTQYF. CDR3 in DNA: TGCGCCAGCAGCCAAGGGAGGGGGCGAGGCACAGATACGCAGTATTTT.